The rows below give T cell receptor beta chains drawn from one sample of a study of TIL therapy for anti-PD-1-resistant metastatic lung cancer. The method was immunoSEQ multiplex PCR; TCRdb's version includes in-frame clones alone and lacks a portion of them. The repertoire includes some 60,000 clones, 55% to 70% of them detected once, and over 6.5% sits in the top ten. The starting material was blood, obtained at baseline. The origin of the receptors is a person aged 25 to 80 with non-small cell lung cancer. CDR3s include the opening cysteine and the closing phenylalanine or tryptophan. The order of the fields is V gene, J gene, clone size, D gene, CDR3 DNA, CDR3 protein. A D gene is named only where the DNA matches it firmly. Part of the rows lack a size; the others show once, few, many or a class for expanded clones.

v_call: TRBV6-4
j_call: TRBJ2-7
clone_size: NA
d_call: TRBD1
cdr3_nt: TGTGCCAGCAGTGACTCGAACAGGGGGCAATACGAGCAGTACTTC
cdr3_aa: CASSDSNRGQYEQYF

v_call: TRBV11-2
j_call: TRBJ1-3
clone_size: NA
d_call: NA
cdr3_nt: TGTGCCAGCAGCTTGTTTGGCGCTGGAAACACCATATATTTT
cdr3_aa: CASSLFGAGNTIYF

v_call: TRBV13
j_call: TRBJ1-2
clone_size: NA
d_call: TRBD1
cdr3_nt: TGTGCCAGCAGCTTAGACAAGGGACAGAGCTATGGCTACACCTTC
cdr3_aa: CASSLDKGQSYGYTF

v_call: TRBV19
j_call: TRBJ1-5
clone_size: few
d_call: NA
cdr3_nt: TGTGCCAGTAGTACTATGGTGAGCAATCAGCCCCAGCATTTT
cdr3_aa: CASSTMVSNQPQHF

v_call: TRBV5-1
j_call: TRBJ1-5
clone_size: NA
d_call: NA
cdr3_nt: TGCGCCAGCAGCTTGGAGGGTTTTCAGCCCCAGCATTTT
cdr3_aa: CASSLEGFQPQHF

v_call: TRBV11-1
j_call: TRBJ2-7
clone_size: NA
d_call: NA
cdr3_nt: TGTGCCAGCAGCTTACTACCTGGACAGTACGAGCAGTACTTC
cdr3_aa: CASSLLPGQYEQYF

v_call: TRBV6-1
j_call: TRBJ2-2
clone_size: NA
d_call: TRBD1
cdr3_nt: TGTGCCAGCTCCACGACAGGGTACTTTTTCGGGGAGCTGTTTTTT
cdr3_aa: CASSTTGYFFGELFF

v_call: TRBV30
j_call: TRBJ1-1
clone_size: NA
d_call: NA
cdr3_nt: TGTGCCTGGAGTGTACAAGTAAACACTGAAGCTTTCTTT
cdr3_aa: CAWSVQVNTEAFF

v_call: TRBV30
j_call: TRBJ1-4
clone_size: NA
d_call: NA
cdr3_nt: TGTGCCTGGAGTCTGACAGGAGAAAAACTGTTTTTT
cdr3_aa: CAWSLTGEKLFF

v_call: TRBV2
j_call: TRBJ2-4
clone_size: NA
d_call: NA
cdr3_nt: TGTGCCAGCAGTGAAGACGAAAACATTCAGTACTTC
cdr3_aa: CASSEDENIQYF

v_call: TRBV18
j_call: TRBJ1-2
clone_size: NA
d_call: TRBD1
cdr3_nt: TGTGCCAGCTCACCAAGGACAGGAGATGGCTACACCTTC
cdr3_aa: CASSPRTGDGYTF

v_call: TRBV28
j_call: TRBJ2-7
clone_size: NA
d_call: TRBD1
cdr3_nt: TGTGCCAGCAGTTCTTTATACCCGGGACAGGGAAAGGACGAGCAGTACTTC
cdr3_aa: CASSSLYPGQGKDEQYF

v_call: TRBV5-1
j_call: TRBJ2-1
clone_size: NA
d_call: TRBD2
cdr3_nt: TGCGCCAGCAGTTTCGTGGGGACTAGCGGGGGGGCCGTTCGTTCGGAGCAGTTCTTC
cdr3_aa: CASSFVGTSGGAVRSEQFF

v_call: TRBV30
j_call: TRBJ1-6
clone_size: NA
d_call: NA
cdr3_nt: TGTGCCTGGAGTGTACTTAAGCAGGGGAGCTCCTATAATTCACCCCTCCACTTT
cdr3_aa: CAWSVLKQGSSYNSPLHF

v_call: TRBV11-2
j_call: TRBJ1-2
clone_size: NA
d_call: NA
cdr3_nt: TGTGCCAGCAGCTTAGATCATGGGAGTCGAGGCTACACCTTC
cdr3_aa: CASSLDHGSRGYTF

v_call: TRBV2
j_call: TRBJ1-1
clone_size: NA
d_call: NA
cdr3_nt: TGTGCCAGCAACAACGGGAACACTGAAGCTTTCTTT
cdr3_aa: CASNNGNTEAFF

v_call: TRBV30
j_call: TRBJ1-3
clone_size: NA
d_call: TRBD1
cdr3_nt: TGTGCCTGGAGTGTACCCTACAGGGGTCACACCATATATTTT
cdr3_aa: CAWSVPYRGHTIYF

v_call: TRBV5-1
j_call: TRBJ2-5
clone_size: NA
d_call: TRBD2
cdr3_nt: TGCGCCAGCAGCCCCGGACTAGCGGGACAAGAGACCCAGTACTTC
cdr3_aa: CASSPGLAGQETQYF

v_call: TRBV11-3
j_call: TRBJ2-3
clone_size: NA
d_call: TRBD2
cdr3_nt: TGTGCCAGCAGCTTAGTTCTAGCGGGAGGCGGAGATACGCAGTATTTT
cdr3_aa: CASSLVLAGGGDTQYF

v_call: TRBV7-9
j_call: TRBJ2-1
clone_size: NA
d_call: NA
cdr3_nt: TGTGCCAGCACCCCGGGGTATGGGTCCTACAATGAGCAGTTCTTC
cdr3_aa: CASTPGYGSYNEQFF

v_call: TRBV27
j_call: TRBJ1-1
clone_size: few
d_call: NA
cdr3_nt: TGTGCCAGCAGTACGACAGAGACCACTGAAGCTTTCTTT
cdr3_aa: CASSTTETTEAFF

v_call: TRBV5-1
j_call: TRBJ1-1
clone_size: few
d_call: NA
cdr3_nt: TGCGCCAGCAGCTTTTCGACCGCCGGGACACCAGCTTTCTTT
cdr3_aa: CASSFSTAGTPAFF

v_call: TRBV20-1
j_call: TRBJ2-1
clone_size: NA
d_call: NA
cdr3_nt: TGCAGTGCTCGGGCCCCTGCTGAGCAGTTCTTC
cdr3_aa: CSARAPAEQFF

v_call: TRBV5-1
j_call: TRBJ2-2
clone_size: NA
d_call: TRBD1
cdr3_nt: TGCGCCAGCAGCAGAGACCGACAGGGAACCACCGGGGAGCTGTTTTTT
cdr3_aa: CASSRDRQGTTGELFF

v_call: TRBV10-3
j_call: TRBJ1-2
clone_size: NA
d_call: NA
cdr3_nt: TGTGCCATCAGTGATGAGGGTTACTATGGCTACACCTTC
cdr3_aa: CAISDEGYYGYTF

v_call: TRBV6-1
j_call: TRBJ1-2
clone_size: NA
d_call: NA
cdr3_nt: TGTGCCAGCAGTGTAGCCGGGGGCACTAACTATGGCTACACCTTC
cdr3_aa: CASSVAGGTNYGYTF

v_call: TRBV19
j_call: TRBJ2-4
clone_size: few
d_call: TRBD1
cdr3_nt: TGTGCCAGTAGTATTAATTCGACAGGGACAATTCAGTACTTC
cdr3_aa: CASSINSTGTIQYF

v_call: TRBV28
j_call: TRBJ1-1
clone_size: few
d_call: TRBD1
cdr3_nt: TGTGCCAGCAGTCCGGGACAGTTTGGACTCACTGAAGCTTTCTTT
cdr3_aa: CASSPGQFGLTEAFF

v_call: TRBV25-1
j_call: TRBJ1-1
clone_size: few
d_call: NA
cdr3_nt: TGTGCCAGCAGTGCCCAGGGGCGGGACACTGAAGCTTTCTTT
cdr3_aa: CASSAQGRDTEAFF

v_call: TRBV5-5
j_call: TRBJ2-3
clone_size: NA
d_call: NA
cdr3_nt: TGTGCCAGCAGCTTGGCTTTCCGGGGGCGGTATTTT
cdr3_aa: CASSLAFRGRYF

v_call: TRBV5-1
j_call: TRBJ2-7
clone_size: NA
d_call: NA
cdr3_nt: TGCGCCAGCAGCTTGGACAGGGACTACGAGCAGTACTTC
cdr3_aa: CASSLDRDYEQYF

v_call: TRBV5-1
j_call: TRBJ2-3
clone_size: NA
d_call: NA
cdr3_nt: TGCGCCAGCAGCTTGGGTTCGATGGGCACAGATACGCAGTATTTT
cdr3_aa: CASSLGSMGTDTQYF

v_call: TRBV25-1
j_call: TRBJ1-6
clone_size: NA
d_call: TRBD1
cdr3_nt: TGTGCCAGCAGTGAGAGTTACAGGGGCGATAATTCACCCCTCCACTTT
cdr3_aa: CASSESYRGDNSPLHF

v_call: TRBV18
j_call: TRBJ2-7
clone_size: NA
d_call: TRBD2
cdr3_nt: TGTGCCAGCTCACCTGGGACTAGCGGCTACTCCTACGAGCAGTACTTC
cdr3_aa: CASSPGTSGYSYEQYF

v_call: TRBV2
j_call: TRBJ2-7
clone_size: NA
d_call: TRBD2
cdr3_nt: TGTGCCAGCAGGGTAACCGGGACTAGCGAGCAGTACTTC
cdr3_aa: CASRVTGTSEQYF

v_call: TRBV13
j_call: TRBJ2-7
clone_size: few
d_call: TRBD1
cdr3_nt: TGTGCCAGCAGCCGTCGGGACAGGGGGGACGAGCAGTACTTC
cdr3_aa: CASSRRDRGDEQYF

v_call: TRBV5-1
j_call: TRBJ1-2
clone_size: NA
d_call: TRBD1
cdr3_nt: TGCGCCAGCAGCCGGGACAGGGTCATCGGCTACACCTTC
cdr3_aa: CASSRDRVIGYTF

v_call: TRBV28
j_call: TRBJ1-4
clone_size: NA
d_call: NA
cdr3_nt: TGTGCCAGCAGTTTATTTAGCGGGGAGAAAGAAAAACTGTTTTTT
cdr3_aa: CASSLFSGEKEKLFF

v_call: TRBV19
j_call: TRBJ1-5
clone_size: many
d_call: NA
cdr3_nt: TGTGCCAGTAGTATAGGGGGTTACAATCAGCCCCAGCATTTT
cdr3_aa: CASSIGGYNQPQHF

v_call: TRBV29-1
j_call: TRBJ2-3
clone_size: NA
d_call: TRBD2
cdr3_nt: TGCAGCGTTCTGGTTTTTGGGGCGGGAGGGGCAGATACGCAGTATTTT
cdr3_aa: CSVLVFGAGGADTQYF

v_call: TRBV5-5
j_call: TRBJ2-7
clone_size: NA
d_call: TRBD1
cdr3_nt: TGTGCCAGCAGCTTATGGGACAGCTACTCCTACGAGCAGTACTTC
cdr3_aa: CASSLWDSYSYEQYF

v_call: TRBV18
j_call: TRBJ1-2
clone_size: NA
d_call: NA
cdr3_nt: TGTGCCAGCTCTCTACAGAGGGGGGGGCGATCTCCCTATGGCTACACCTTC
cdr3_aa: CASSLQRGGRSPYGYTF

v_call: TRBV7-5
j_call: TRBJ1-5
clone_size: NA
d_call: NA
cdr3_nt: TGTGTCTCCAGGGGTCTATTCGTAAGGCCCCAGCATTTT
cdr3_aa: CVSRGLFVRPQHF

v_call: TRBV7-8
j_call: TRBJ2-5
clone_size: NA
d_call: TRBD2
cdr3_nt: TGTGCCAGCAGCTTACGGCTAGCGGAAGAGACCCAGTACTTC
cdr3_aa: CASSLRLAEETQYF

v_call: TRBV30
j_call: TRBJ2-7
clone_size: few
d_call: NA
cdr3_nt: TGTGCCTGGAGTCCTTACTTCGAGCGGGCGCCCTACGAGCAGTACTTC
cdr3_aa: CAWSPYFERAPYEQYF

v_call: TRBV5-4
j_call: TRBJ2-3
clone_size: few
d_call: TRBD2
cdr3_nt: TGTGCCAGCAGTAGCGGGATAGCCACAGATACGCAGTATTTT
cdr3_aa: CASSSGIATDTQYF

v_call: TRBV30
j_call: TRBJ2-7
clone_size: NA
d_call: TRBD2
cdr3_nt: TGTGCCTGGTTGCTAGCGGGAGGCCCCTACGAGCAGTACTTC
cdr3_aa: CAWLLAGGPYEQYF

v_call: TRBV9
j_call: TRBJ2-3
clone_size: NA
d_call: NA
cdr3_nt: TGTGCCAGCAGCGTAGAGCTAGCCGCAGATACGCAGTATTTT
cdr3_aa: CASSVELAADTQYF

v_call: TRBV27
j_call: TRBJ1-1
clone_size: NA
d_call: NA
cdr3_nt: TGTGCCAGCCGATTCATTTCGGGGACGAACACTGAAGCTTTCTTT
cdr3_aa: CASRFISGTNTEAFF

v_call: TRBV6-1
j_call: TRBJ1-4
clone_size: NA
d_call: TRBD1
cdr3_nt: TGTGCCAGCAGGTTCCCCGGGACAGGGTATGAAAAACTGTTTTTT
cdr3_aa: CASRFPGTGYEKLFF

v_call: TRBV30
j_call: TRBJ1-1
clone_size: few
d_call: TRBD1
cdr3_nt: TGTGCCTGGAAACAACCAGGGGGCGGAACTGAAGCTTTCTTT
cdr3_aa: CAWKQPGGGTEAFF

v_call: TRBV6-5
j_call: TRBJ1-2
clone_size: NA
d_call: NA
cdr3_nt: TGTGCCAGCAGTTACATGGGGAACTATGGCTACACCTTC
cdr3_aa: CASSYMGNYGYTF

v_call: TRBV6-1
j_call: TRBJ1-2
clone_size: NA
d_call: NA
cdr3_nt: TGTGCCAGCAGTGAAGGTTCGGCCTCTCTGTATGGCTACACCTTC
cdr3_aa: CASSEGSASLYGYTF